This T cell receptor (beta chain) was sequenced in a study of shared clonotypes between healthy human individuals. This clone was seen once. Its antigen remains unidentified. This table comes from immunoSEQ multiplex PCR, and its TCRdb copy is limited to in-frame clones, with some not included. Of nearly 1 million clones listed, about three quarters are singletons. General study findings and limits: Generation of non-shared clonotypes was less probable than generation of clonotypes shared by all four donors. Only blood was sampled, and tissue TCR repertoires likely differ from blood ones.

The CDR3 sequence is 15 residues long. V gave up 4 bases and J gave up 1 base, with 11 bases separating them. CDR1 is ENHRY and CDR2 is SYGVKD in the germline V gene. This sequence originates from a man between 18 and 35 years old in good health. Source material: memory CD4+ T cells sorted from blood. Noted subset: CD45RA-negative fraction. This chain links TRBV10-3 with TRBJ1-5; perhaps TRBD1 as D (6 bases). The CDR3 loop is CAISAGALSNQPQHF. As DNA, the CDR3 is TGTGCCATCAGTGCGGGGGCCCTAAGCAATCAGCCCCAGCATTTT.